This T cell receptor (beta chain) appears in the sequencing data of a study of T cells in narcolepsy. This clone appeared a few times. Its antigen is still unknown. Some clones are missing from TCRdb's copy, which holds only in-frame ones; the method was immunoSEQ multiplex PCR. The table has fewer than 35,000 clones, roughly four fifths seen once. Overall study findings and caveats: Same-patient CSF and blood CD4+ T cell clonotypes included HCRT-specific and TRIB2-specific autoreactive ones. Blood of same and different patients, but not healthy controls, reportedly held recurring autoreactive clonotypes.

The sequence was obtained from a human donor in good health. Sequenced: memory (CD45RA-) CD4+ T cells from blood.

The CDR3 sequence: CASSLLRGDGNQPQHF. In DNA, the CDR3 is TGTGCCAGCAGTTTATTAAGGGGGGATGGCAATCAGCCCCAGCATTTT. The chain recombines TRBV27 with TRBJ1-5, with TRBD1 as a possible D gene (6 bases). Trimming removed 1 base at V and 2 bases at J, with 12 bases between. Germline lookup yields CDR1 MNHEY and CDR2 SMNVEV (reference sequence). The CDR3 spans 16 residues.